This TCR beta chain was found in a study of shared clonotypes between healthy human individuals. As for the study in general: Researchers drew samples from a couple of women and a few men aged 18 to 49.

Execution of the assay was at deep level. TCRdb's copy holds only in-frame clones and misses some; the assay was immunoSEQ multiplex PCR. This table has approximately 1.1 million clones, 70% to 80% appearing once. Naive CD45RA+ and memory CD45RA-negative subsets were split from CD4+ cells. The ends were cut back, 6 bases at V and 2 bases at J, with 13 bases in the middle. CDR1 SNHLY and CDR2 FYNNEI come from the germline V gene. The CDR3 sequence is 15 residues long. The receptor's source is a man aged 18 to 30 in good health. Some clones in this sample may be carry-over from other donors' samples. The chain couples TRBV2 to TRBJ2-2; a weak D match, TRBD2 (6 bases). Sequenced sample: memory CD4+ T cells from PBMCs. Subset specified: CD45RA-negative fraction. CDR3 DNA sequence: TGTGCCAGCAGATTCAAGACTAGTAACACCGGGGAGCTGTTTTTT. It specifies CASRFKTSNTGELFF.